This entry lists 32 T cell receptor beta chains sequenced from one sample in a study of cytomegalovirus exposure and HLA in healthy donors. PCR was performed using 60 Vbeta and 13 Jbeta primers. The repertoire was sequenced with immunoSEQ multiplex PCR; TCRdb's copy has only in-frame clones and lacks some. Of more than 95,000 clones in the sample, about 69% were seen once. Sequenced sample: PBMCs. These receptor sequences come from a young woman in good health and CMV-seronegative.

This clone was counted between two and nine times. V gene TRBV5-4 combines with J gene TRBJ1-1; 11 bases fit TRBD1. Germline CDR1 and CDR2: SGHNT and YYREEE (reference sequence). The CDR3 is 16 amino acids. V was pared by 4 bases and J by 5 bases, with 10 bases of the junction left unmatched. CDR3 sequence reads: CASSAMDRGRRTEAFF. The DNA for the CDR3 is TGTGCCAGCAGCGCAATGGACAGGGGGCGTAGGACTGAAGCTTTCTTT.

The chain employs TRBV28 and TRBJ1-1; D gene uncertain. The CDR3 contains 15 residues. Germline CDR1 is MDHEN and CDR2 is SYDVKM. With 3 bases removed from V and 4 bases from J, the gap between germline ends came to 15 bases. CDR3 sequence reads: CASSFVEGGSTEAFF. CDR3 sequence (DNA): TGTGCCAGCAGTTTCGTGGAGGGCGGGAGCACTGAAGCTTTCTTT.

The gene calls are TRBV9 and TRBJ2-7; D might be TRBD1 (5 bases). CDR1 SGDLS and CDR2 YYNGEE come from the germline V gene. With 6 bases removed from V and 3 bases from J, the gap between germline ends came to 16 bases. The CDR3 length is 14 residues. The CDR3 DNA follows: TGTGCCAGCACCCCGGACATGGGCCACTACGAGCAGTACTTC. Encoded protein: CASTPDMGHYEQYF.

V gene TRBV6-1 combines with J gene TRBJ1-1; 8 bases map to TRBD1. Germline assignment: CDR1 MNHNS and CDR2 SASEGT. The trim removed 6 bases at V and 0 bases at J, leaving 6 bases unmatched. The CDR3 has 15 residues. The CDR3 here is CASRTTGGMNTEAFF. CDR3 in DNA: TGTGCCAGCAGGACTACAGGGGGAATGAACACTGAAGCTTTCTTT.

There are a few counts of this clone. The chain combines TRBV28 with TRBJ2-7; D is undetermined. The V gene's germline CDR1 is MDHEN and CDR2 SYDVKM. Trimming removed 3 bases from V and 3 bases from J, with 6 bases in between. The length of the CDR3 is 12 residues. Here the CDR3 DNA reads TGTGCCAGCAGTTTTGGCCGCTACGAGCAGTACTTC. It encodes CASSFGRYEQYF. Filled out from reference TRBV28 and TRBJ2-7, the complete variable domain reads DVKVTQSSRYLVKRTGEKVFLECVQDMDHENMFWYRQDPGLGLRLIYFSYDVKMKEKGDIPEGYSVSREKKERFSLILESASTNQTSMYLCASSFGRYEQYFGPGTRLTVT.

This chain connects TRBV28 to TRBJ1-5; D is possibly TRBD1 (6 bases). CDR1 and CDR2 (germline): MDHEN, SYDVKM. The length of the CDR3 is 13 residues. V gave up 6 bases and J gave up 5 bases, with 11 bases separating them. As DNA, the CDR3 is TGTGCCAGCAGCCAGGACAGCCATCAGCCCCAGCATTTT. It encodes CASSQDSHQPQHF.

This clone was counted a few times. This chain uses TRBV28 with TRBJ2-7; 7 bases match TRBD1. CDR1 MDHEN and CDR2 SYDVKM come from the germline V gene. V lost 3 bases to trimming and J lost 2 bases; unmatched junction nucleotides: 4. The CDR3 length is 14 residues. The CDR3 coding sequence is TGTGCCAGCAGTTTCTCACAGGGGACCTACGAGCAGTACTTC. Translated: CASSFSQGTYEQYF.

This clone was counted a few times. CDR3 coding DNA: TGTGCCACCAGCAGAGAAGCCGACAGGGCTACCGGTAACACCATATATTTT. Encoded protein: CATSREADRATGNTIYF. The chain joins TRBV15 to TRBJ1-3, with 7 bases identical to TRBD1. V dropped 0 bases and J dropped 7; count of bases not matched to a gene: 12. The CDR3 loop spans 17 amino acids. Germline loops: CDR1 LNHNV, CDR2 YYDKDF (reference sequence).

This clone was seen a handful of times. This chain connects TRBV28 to TRBJ2-5; 9 bases are shared with TRBD1. This CDR3 is 15 amino acids long. The V segment lost 5 bases and the J segment 5 bases; nucleotides outside the gene matches: 9. Germline CDR1 reads MDHEN; CDR2 reads SYDVKM. CDR3 protein: CASSTTGTGMETQYF. The CDR3 DNA reads TGTGCCAGCAGTACCACCGGGACAGGGATGGAGACCCAGTACTTC.

CDR3 protein: CASSLVQGDNEQFF. DNA of the CDR3: TGTGCCAGCAGCTTAGTGCAGGGGGACAATGAGCAGTTCTTC. The chain links TRBV7-9 to TRBJ2-1; 7 nucleotides agree with TRBD1. The ends lost 1 base at V and 5 bases at J; junction bases unmatched: 2. Germline CDR1 and CDR2: SEHNR and FQNEAQ (reference sequence). The CDR3 length is 14 residues.

This clone appeared a few times. The chain is built from TRBV19 and TRBJ2-1; possible D gene TRBD1, 6 bases. Germline lookup yields CDR1 LNHDA and CDR2 SQIVND (reference sequence). Trimming removed 3 bases from V and 0 bases from J, with 15 bases in between. The CDR3 spans 17 residues. The CDR3 sequence is CASSIYGQLSSYNEQFF. The CDR3 DNA reads TGTGCCAGTAGTATTTACGGACAGTTAAGCTCCTACAATGAGCAGTTCTTC. Variable domain in full (rest from reference TRBV19 and TRBJ2-1): DGGITQSPKYLFRKEGQNVTLSCEQNLNHDAMYWYRQDPGQGLRLIYYSQIVNDFQKGDIAEGYSVSREKKESFPLTVTSAQKNPTAFYLCASSIYGQLSSYNEQFFGPGTRLTVL.

The rearrangement joins TRBV7-2 to TRBJ1-1; D not certain. Trimming removed 5 bases at V and 6 bases at J, with 19 bases between. CDR1 is SGHTA, CDR2 FQGNSA, per germline. There are 15 residues in the CDR3. In DNA form, the CDR3 reads TGTGCCAGCAGCGACCAAGGTGGGGAGGTCGCTGAAGCTTTCTTT. It encodes CASSDQGGEVAEAFF.

The chain combines TRBV9 with TRBJ2-7, with 8 bases aligning to TRBD2. CDR1 is SGDLS and CDR2 is YYNGEE in the germline V gene. This CDR3 contains 15 residues. Losses at the gene ends were 0 bases for V and 2 bases for J; bases not matched to a gene: 4. Here the CDR3 reads CASSVVASGPYEQYF. The CDR3 coding sequence is TGTGCCAGCAGCGTAGTGGCTAGCGGGCCCTACGAGCAGTACTTC.

V and J are TRBV9 and TRBJ1-5; no reliable D call. V lost 3 bases and J lost 6, with 13 bases in between. This CDR3 has 14 amino acids. Germline loops: CDR1 SGDLS, CDR2 YYNGEE. The CDR3 here is CASSAEGFVQPQHF. The CDR3 coding sequence is TGTGCCAGCAGCGCCGAGGGCTTTGTTCAGCCCCAGCATTTT.

This chain joins TRBV29-1 and TRBJ2-7, with D perhaps matching TRBD2 (5 bases). From germline, CDR1 is SQVTM and CDR2 ANQGSEA. Trimming removed 3 bases at V and 9 bases at J, with 12 bases between. The CDR3 totals 11 residues. CDR3 coding DNA: TGCAGCGTTGACGCGGGTCTTGGGCAGTACTTC. This translates into CSVDAGLGQYF.

The J gene is TRBJ2-7, the V gene TRBV25-1; 8 positions match TRBD1. The CDR3 contains 14 residues. The germline V gene encodes CDR1 MGHDK and CDR2 SYGVNS. V shed 3 bases, J shed 11 bases, and the junction held 12 bases outside the gene matches. The CDR3 sequence: CASSDPDRGPTEYF. The CDR3 DNA reads as TGTGCCAGCAGTGATCCCGACAGGGGTCCCACTGAGTACTTC.

The V and J genes are TRBV28 and TRBJ2-7, with D possibly being TRBD2 (6 bases). CDR1 is MDHEN and CDR2 is SYDVKM in the germline V gene. Deletions cut 3 bases from V and 4 bases from J, with 10 bases between. The CDR3 is 13 residues long. CDR3 sequence (DNA): TGTGCCAGCAGTTTTACGGGGGTTTACGAGCAGTACTTC. It specifies CASSFTGVYEQYF.

This clone appeared a few times. The chain recombines TRBV20-1 with TRBJ1-2, with 9 positions matching TRBD1. The ends lost 6 bases at V and 14 bases at J; junction bases unmatched: 10. Germline V gene data show CDR1 as DFQATT and CDR2 as SNEGSKA (reference sequence). The CDR3 is 11 residues long. CDR3 sequence: CSASRDRELTF. DNA of the CDR3: TGCAGTGCCTCCCGGGACAGGGAGTTAACCTTC.

This clone was observed a handful of times. The rearrangement links TRBV5-6 to TRBJ1-5; no definite D call. This CDR3 comprises 16 residues. The germline V gene has CDR1 SGHDT and CDR2 YYEEEE. V shed 0 bases and J shed 0 bases, with 10 bases lying between them. In DNA form, the CDR3 reads TGTGCCAGCAGCTTGGTGGGCAGCAATAGCAATCAGCCCCAGCATTTT. It yields the protein CASSLVGSNSNQPQHF.

This chain links TRBV28 with TRBJ2-7; D is possibly TRBD2 (7 bases). The V end lost 2 bases, the J end lost 3 bases, and 23 bases lay between the germline ends. The CDR3 has 18 residues. The V gene's germline CDR1 is MDHEN and CDR2 SYDVKM. CDR3 in DNA: TGTGCCAGCAGTTTACCCACTCAGCGGGACACGCCCTTCTACGAGCAGTACTTC. This codes for CASSLPTQRDTPFYEQYF.

V gene TRBV15 combines with J gene TRBJ1-5, with a tentative D call TRBD1 (6 bases). The CDR3 contains 13 residues. The germline gives CDR1 LNHNV, CDR2 YYDKDF (reference sequence). Deletions cut 4 bases from V and 6 bases from J, with 10 bases between. The CDR3 DNA follows: TGTGCCACCAGCATGACAGGAGCTCAGCCCCAGCATTTT. Its protein is CATSMTGAQPQHF.

The rearrangement joins TRBV7-2 to TRBJ1-5; the match to TRBD1 covers 7 bases. The CDR3 is made up of 19 amino acids. V was pared by 8 bases and J by 1 base, with 20 bases of the junction left unmatched. Germline CDR1 is SGHTA and CDR2 is FQGNSA. Written as DNA, the CDR3 is TGTGCCAGCTCGCTCTTTCCCCAGGGGGGATTGGTAAGCAATCAGCCCCAGCATTTT. Its translation is CASSLFPQGGLVSNQPQHF.

The chain joins TRBV19 to TRBJ1-1; 7 nucleotides match TRBD1. In germline, CDR1 is LNHDA, CDR2 SQIVND (reference sequence). V gave up 5 bases and J gave up 1 base; unmatched junction bases: 7. The CDR3 contains 15 residues. The CDR3 nucleotides are TGTGCCAGTAGTTCCAAGACAGGGTGGAACACTGAAGCTTTCTTT. Amino acid sequence: CASSSKTGWNTEAFF.

The table lists this clone with a count of one. The V gene is TRBV4-1, the J gene TRBJ1-1; 7 bases match TRBD1. V dropped 2 bases and J dropped 3; count of bases not matched to a gene: 6. Germline loops: CDR1 MGHRA, CDR2 YSYEKL. The CDR3 has 15 residues. CDR3 DNA sequence: TGCGCCAGCAGCCAACCGGGACAGCTATACACTGAAGCTTTCTTT. Translating gives CASSQPGQLYTEAFF.

The rearrangement joins TRBV4-1 to TRBJ1-6; 10 bases match TRBD1. The CDR3 consists of 14 residues. J gave up 10 bases and V 7 bases, and 7 bases lay outside the gene matches. Looked up from germline, CDR1 is MGHRA and CDR2 is YSYEKL. The CDR3 sequence: CASKGTGVGSPLHF. CDR3 in DNA: TGCGCCAGCAAGGGGACAGGGGTCGGGTCACCCCTCCACTTT.

This chain joins TRBV27 and TRBJ2-2; unclear D gene. CDR3 length: 13 amino acids. The germline V and J ends were trimmed by 7 bases and 6 bases, with 12 bases remaining between them. Germline CDR1 is MNHEY and CDR2 is SMNVEV (reference sequence). In DNA form, the CDR3 reads TGTGCCAGCACCGAGACCGGAGCCGGGGAGCTGTTTTTT. Amino acid sequence: CASTETGAGELFF.

This sequence joins TRBV9 and TRBJ1-2, with no clear D. V was trimmed by 2 bases and J by 3 bases, leaving 8 bases between them. Per the germline V gene, CDR1 is SGDLS and CDR2 is YYNGEE. The CDR3 extends over 13 amino acids. DNA for the CDR3: TGTGCCAGCAGCGTTACAGCCTACTATGGCTACACCTTC. This gives the protein CASSVTAYYGYTF.

V and J are TRBV27 and TRBJ1-5; 7 positions match TRBD1. V was pared by 5 bases and J by 5 bases, with 6 bases of the junction left unmatched. Germline values: CDR1 MNHEY, CDR2 SMNVEV (reference sequence). The CDR3 contains 14 residues. The CDR3 DNA reads as TGTGCCAGCAGTCCCGGGACAGCCCATCAGCCCCAGCATTTT. This encodes CASSPGTAHQPQHF.

CDR3 region: CASSGGRDQPQHF. The CDR3 bases are TGTGCCAGCAGTGGTGGGCGGGATCAGCCCCAGCATTTT. This chain uses TRBV2 with TRBJ1-5; the D is unclear. Germline V CDR1 and CDR2: SNHLY, FYNNEI. The CDR3 is made up of 13 amino acids. The V end lost 4 bases, the J end lost 5 bases, and 9 bases lay between the germline ends.

This rearrangement joins TRBV6-5 to TRBJ1-2; D call uncertain. The V gene lost 0 bases and the J gene lost 5 bases, with 13 bases spanning the gap. The CDR3 totals 15 residues. Germline V lookup: CDR1 MNHEY, CDR2 SVGAGI. CDR3 protein: CASSYSPGMAYGYTF. The CDR3 DNA sequence: TGTGCCAGCAGTTACTCGCCAGGCATGGCTTATGGCTACACCTTC.

The rearrangement uses TRBV6-1 and TRBJ2-6; possibly TRBD2 for D (5 bases). Germline lookup yields CDR1 MNHNS and CDR2 SASEGT. Trimming stripped 4 bases from V and 0 bases from J, with 13 bases between. This CDR3 has 17 residues. The CDR3 loop is CASSGSGKSSGANVLTF. CDR3 DNA sequence: TGTGCCAGCAGTGGATCGGGGAAGTCCTCTGGGGCCAACGTCCTGACTTTC.

The J gene is TRBJ2-5, the V gene TRBV28; D is ambiguous. CDR1 is MDHEN and CDR2 is SYDVKM in the germline V gene. The CDR3 is 14 residues long. Trimming removed 3 bases from V and 0 bases from J, with 8 bases in between. The CDR3 DNA reads TGTGCCAGCAGTTTGATCGGGTACCAAGAGACCCAGTACTTC. Translation gives CASSLIGYQETQYF.